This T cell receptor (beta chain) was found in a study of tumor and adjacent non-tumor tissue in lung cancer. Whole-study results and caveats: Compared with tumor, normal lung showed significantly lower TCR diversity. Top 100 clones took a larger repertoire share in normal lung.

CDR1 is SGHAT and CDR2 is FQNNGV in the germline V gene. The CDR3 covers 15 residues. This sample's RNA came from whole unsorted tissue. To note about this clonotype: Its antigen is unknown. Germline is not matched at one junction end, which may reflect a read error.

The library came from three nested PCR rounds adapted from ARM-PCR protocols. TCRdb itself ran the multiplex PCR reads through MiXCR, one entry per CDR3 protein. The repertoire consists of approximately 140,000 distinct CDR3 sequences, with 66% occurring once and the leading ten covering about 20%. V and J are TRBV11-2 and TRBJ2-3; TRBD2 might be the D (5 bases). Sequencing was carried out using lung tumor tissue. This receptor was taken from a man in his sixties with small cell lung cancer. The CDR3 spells CASCLELGRGDTQYF. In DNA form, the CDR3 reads TGTGCCAGCTGCTTAGAATTAGGGAGAGGAGATACACAGTATTTT.